The 19 T cell receptor beta chains presented below share a single source sample, sequenced in a study of cytomegalovirus exposure and HLA in healthy donors. The primer mix had 60 Vbeta and 13 Jbeta primers. The repertoire was sequenced with immunoSEQ multiplex PCR; TCRdb's copy has only in-frame clones and lacks some. The sample shows about 180,000 clones, roughly 88% of them seen only once. The specimen sequenced was PBMCs. The receptor source for this set is a girl aged 2 to 10 in good health and CMV-seropositive.

This chain connects TRBV12-5 to TRBJ2-3, with 11 bases fitting TRBD1. The germline CDR1 and CDR2 sequences are LGHNT and FRNRAP. The junction had 5 bases not matched to a gene; V was cut back by 6 bases and J by 3 bases. CDR3 length: 15 residues. The CDR3 loop reads CASGDGQGATDTQYF. Written as DNA, the CDR3 is TGTGCTAGTGGCGACGGACAGGGGGCTACAGATACGCAGTATTTT.

This chain connects TRBV7-9 to TRBJ2-5; the match to TRBD1 covers 9 bases. The CDR3 extends over 13 amino acids. V dropped 10 bases and J dropped 4; count of bases not matched to a gene: 7. Germline assignment: CDR1 SEHNR and CDR2 FQNEAQ (reference sequence). CDR3 DNA: TGTGCCAACCTGACAGGGGGTGTAGAGACCCAGTACTTC. Protein product: CANLTGGVETQYF.

V usage is TRBV7-8 and J usage is TRBJ1-6; 11 bases are a match to TRBD1. V gave up 3 bases and J gave up 9 bases; unmatched junction bases: 4. The CDR3 contains 15 residues. Germline V gene data show CDR1 as SGHVS and CDR2 as FQNEAQ. CDR3 in amino acids: CASSLDRGLTSPLHF. DNA of the CDR3: TGTGCCAGCAGCTTGGACAGGGGGCTGACTTCACCCCTCCACTTT.

This chain uses TRBV6-1 with TRBJ2-1, with D possibly matching TRBD2 (6 bases). The CDR3 has 14 residues. Germline-derived CDR1 and CDR2 are MNHNS and SASEGT. V was shortened by 6 bases and J by 4 bases, with 13 bases between the two germline ends. CDR3 sequence reads: CASRMVAGYNEQFF. In DNA form, the CDR3 reads TGTGCCAGCAGGATGGTTGCGGGATACAATGAGCAGTTCTTC.

The rearrangement uses TRBV2 and TRBJ1-2; TRBD1 is a possible D gene (5 bases). V was shortened by 3 bases and J by 5 bases, with 37 bases between the two germline ends. This CDR3 region has 22 residues. CDR1 and CDR2 from the germline V gene are SNHLY and FYNNEI. CDR3 loop: CASSERGPLEGLIRDSPYGYTF. The CDR3 nucleotides read TGTGCCAGCAGTGAGCGGGGCCCCCTCGAGGGCCTTATTCGGGATTCCCCTTATGGCTACACCTTC.

This clone has just a few counts. This chain uses TRBV5-1 with TRBJ1-1; 8 bases match TRBD1. With V trimmed by 4 bases and J by 7 bases, 6 bases remained unmatched. This CDR3 has 13 amino acids. CDR1 and CDR2 from the germline V gene are SGHRS and YFSETQ. CDR3 residues: CASSRDRNFEAFF. The DNA for the CDR3 is TGCGCCAGCAGCAGGGACAGGAATTTTGAAGCTTTCTTT.

This CDR3 is CSGGQGWNNEQFF. The DNA for the CDR3 is TGCAGCGGGGGACAGGGGTGGAACAATGAGCAGTTCTTC. The V and J genes are TRBV29-1 and TRBJ2-1, with TRBD1 matching 10 bases. The CDR3 covers 13 residues. V shed 7 bases and J 5 bases; nucleotides not matched to a gene: 5. CDR1 SQVTM and CDR2 ANQGSEA come from the germline V gene.

This clone is a singleton in its sample. The gene calls are TRBV30 and TRBJ2-4; TRBD1 might be the D (6 bases). CDR3 length: 14 residues. CDR1 and CDR2 from the germline V gene are GTSNPN and SVGIG (reference sequence). Trimming left V 5 bases short and J 10 bases short, with 21 bases between. The CDR3 loop is CAWGEQGRFGIQYF. The CDR3 nucleotides are TGTGCCTGGGGGGAACAGGGACGGTTTGGGATTCAGTACTTC. Using reference TRBV30 and TRBJ2-4 for the parts outside the CDR3, the full variable domain is SQTIHQWPATLVQPVGSPLSLECTVEGTSNPNLYWYRQAAGRGLQLLFYSVGIGQISSEVPQNLSASRPQDRQFILSSKKLLLSDSGFYLCAWGEQGRFGIQYFGAGTRLSVL.

Concerning this clone itself: Other DNA sequences in the same sample also yield this CDR3. The gene calls are TRBV5-4 and TRBJ1-1; D possibly corresponds to TRBD1 (6 bases). Trimming removed 2 bases from V and 10 bases from J, with 18 bases in between. The germline V gene has CDR1 SGHNT and CDR2 YYREEE (reference sequence). There are 14 residues in the CDR3. The CDR3 coding sequence is TGTGCCAGCAGCTTAGGGGGGGGGAGATCGGCAGCTTTCTTT. Translated: CASSLGGGRSAAFF.

The rearrangement links TRBV2 to TRBJ2-5; 8 bases match TRBD1. V lost 7 bases to trimming and J lost 6 bases; unmatched junction nucleotides: 7. The CDR3 loop spans 13 amino acids. Looked up from germline, CDR1 is SNHLY and CDR2 is FYNNEI. The CDR3 DNA is TGTGCCAGCACCCCGGACAGGGCTCAGACCCAGTACTTC. Translated: CASTPDRAQTQYF.

This rearrangement joins TRBV2 to TRBJ2-1; TRBD2 agrees at 10 bases. V shed 6 bases and J 4 bases; nucleotides not matched to a gene: 9. The CDR3 covers 16 residues. Germline values: CDR1 SNHLY, CDR2 FYNNEI. CDR3 residues: CASRGLASGSYNEQFF. DNA of the CDR3: TGTGCCAGCAGAGGGTTAGCTAGCGGGAGTTACAATGAGCAGTTCTTC.

The chain couples TRBV15 to TRBJ2-7; 7 bases are a match to TRBD1. V lost 6 bases to trimming and J lost 0 bases; unmatched junction nucleotides: 5. The CDR3 totals 14 residues. From germline, CDR1 is LNHNV and CDR2 YYDKDF (reference sequence). The CDR3 bases are TGTGCCACCAGTGAGACAGGGAGCTCCTACGAGCAGTACTTC. This gives the protein CATSETGSSYEQYF.

The V gene is TRBV7-3, the J gene TRBJ2-3, with D possibly matching TRBD2 (6 bases). Germline CDR1 is SGHTA and CDR2 is FQGTGA. V lost 5 bases to trimming and J lost 2 bases, with 17 bases between them. This CDR3 is built from 16 residues. The CDR3 here is CASSPRPSAFTDTQYF. In DNA form, the CDR3 reads TGTGCCAGCAGCCCCCGACCTAGCGCTTTCACAGATACGCAGTATTTT. Full variable domain (rest looked up from reference TRBV7-3 and TRBJ2-3): GAGVSQTPSNKVTEKGKYVELRCDPISGHTALYWYRQSLGQGPEFLIYFQGTGAADDSGLPNDRFFAVRPEGSVSTLKIQRTERGDSAVYLCASSPRPSAFTDTQYFGPGTRLTVL.

The rearrangement links TRBV12-5 to TRBJ1-2, with D maybe TRBD1 (6 bases). CDR3 size: 13 residues. The germline gives CDR1 LGHNT, CDR2 FRNRAP. V was shortened by 7 bases and J by 7 bases, with 16 bases between the two germline ends. The CDR3 sequence is CASARAGDGGYTF. CDR3 DNA: TGTGCTAGTGCCCGGGCAGGGGACGGTGGCTACACCTTC.

V and J are TRBV27 and TRBJ2-2, with D possibly being TRBD1 (5 bases). CDR1 is MNHEY and CDR2 is SMNVEV in the germline V gene (reference sequence). This CDR3 has 15 amino acids. V lost 7 bases and J 6 bases, leaving 18 bases between the germline ends. CDR3 bases: TGTGCCAGCACCGCGATCTCAGGGCTTCCCGGGGAGCTGTTTTTT. Its translation: CASTAISGLPGELFF.

The chain recombines TRBV28 with TRBJ1-3; D ambiguous. CDR3 size: 15 residues. Trimming pared 2 bases from V and 4 bases from J, leaving 12 bases between. The germline gives CDR1 MDHEN, CDR2 SYDVKM. DNA for the CDR3: TGTGCCAGCAGTTTAAACGCGGTCTACGGAAACACCATATATTTT. Protein: CASSLNAVYGNTIYF.

This chain joins TRBV7-6 and TRBJ2-3; D gene ambiguous. Germline V CDR1 and CDR2: SGHVS, FNYEAQ. V lost 3 bases, J lost 5 bases, and 6 bases lay in between. This CDR3 is 12 amino acids long. CDR3 nucleotides: TGTGCCAGCAGCTTTTTAGAAGATACGCAGTATTTT. Encoded protein: CASSFLEDTQYF.

This clone was picked up one time. The chain uses TRBV5-1 and TRBJ2-2; a weak D match, TRBD2 (6 bases). Trimming pared 4 bases from V and 5 bases from J, leaving 15 bases between. This CDR3 comprises 15 residues. Germline values: CDR1 SGHRS, CDR2 YFSETQ. The CDR3 here is CASSPSTGETGELFF. The DNA of the CDR3 is TGCGCCAGCAGCCCCTCTACGGGAGAGACCGGGGAGCTGTTTTTT.

J is TRBJ2-5 and V is TRBV27; weak D call: TRBD1 (6 bases). Per germline, CDR1 MNHEY and CDR2 SMNVEV (reference sequence). V was shortened by 8 bases and J by 2 bases, with 15 bases between the two germline ends. The CDR3 spans 14 residues. CDR3 coding DNA: TGTGCCAGCCAACAAACTAGGGGGCAAGAGACCCAGTACTTC. Protein product: CASQQTRGQETQYF.